The T cell receptor (beta chain) described here comes from a study of blood T cells in healthy people across ages. The ends lost 4 bases at V and 0 bases at J; junction bases unmatched: 12. The CDR3 contains 18 residues. Germline V lookup: CDR1 MNHEY, CDR2 SVGAGI. Every donor provided roughly 10 milliliters of peripheral blood. Findings of the study overall: The fall in TCR beta diversity per million T cells was roughly linear with age. Unsorted PBMCs ruled out conclusive naive versus antigen-experienced comparison.

A second PCR of roughly 7 to 11 cycles used a sample-barcoded 5' primer and a J-beta primer mix. TCRdb analysed the 5' RACE reads with MiXCR anew, one entry per CDR3 protein. The table records roughly 720,000 distinct CDR3 sequences, around half of them present only once. A single count supports this clonotype. Its cognate antigen is unknown. What was sequenced was blood. This clonotype was sampled from an elderly man in good health. The gene calls are TRBV6-5 and TRBJ2-7; 10 positions agree with TRBD2. Here the CDR3 reads CASSSPRGRTSGSYEQYF. CDR3 bases: TGTGCCAGCAGTTCTCCCCGGGGTCGGACTAGCGGCTCCTACGAGCAGTACTTC.